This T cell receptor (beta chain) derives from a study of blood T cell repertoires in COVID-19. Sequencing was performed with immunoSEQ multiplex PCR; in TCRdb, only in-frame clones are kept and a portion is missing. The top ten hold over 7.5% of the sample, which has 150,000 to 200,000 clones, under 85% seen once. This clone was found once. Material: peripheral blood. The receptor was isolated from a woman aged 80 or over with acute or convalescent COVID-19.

Here the CDR3 DNA reads TGTGCCAGCAGTATTGGACTAGCGGGTAGCACAGATACGCAGTATTTT. Its protein is CASSIGLAGSTDTQYF. The V call is TRBV6-4, the J call TRBJ2-3; 11 nucleotides match TRBD2. The CDR3 length is 16 residues. The V gene end was trimmed by 5 bases and the J gene end by 0 bases; junction bases not matched to a gene: 4. Germline V lookup: CDR1 MRHNA, CDR2 SNTAGT.